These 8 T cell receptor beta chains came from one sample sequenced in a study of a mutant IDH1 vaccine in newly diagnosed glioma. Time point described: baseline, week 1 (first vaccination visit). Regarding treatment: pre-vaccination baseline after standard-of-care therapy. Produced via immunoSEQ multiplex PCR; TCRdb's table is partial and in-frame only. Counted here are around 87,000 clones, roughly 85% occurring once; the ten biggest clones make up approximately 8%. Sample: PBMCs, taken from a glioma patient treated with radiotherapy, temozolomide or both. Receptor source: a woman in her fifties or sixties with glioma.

This chain's CDR3 is CASSPTGMNTEAFF. CDR3 bases: TGCGCCAGCAGCCCGACAGGGATGAACACTGAAGCTTTCTTT. The chain links TRBV5-1 to TRBJ1-1, with 7 bases fitting TRBD1. Germline V gene lookup returns CDR1 SGHRS and CDR2 YFSETQ. The V gene end was trimmed by 4 bases and the J gene end by 0 bases; junction bases not matched to a gene: 3. The CDR3 spans 14 residues.

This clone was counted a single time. The CDR3 DNA is TGTGCCAGCAGCCTGACAGGGGGGGATCAGCCCCAGCATTTT. Its protein is CASSLTGGDQPQHF. V is TRBV9 and J is TRBJ1-5; 9 bases match TRBD1. V dropped 4 bases and J dropped 5; count of bases not matched to a gene: 4. Germline assignment: CDR1 SGDLS and CDR2 YYNGEE. This CDR3 contains 14 residues. Variable domain in full (rest from reference TRBV9 and TRBJ1-5): DSGVTQTPKHLITATGQRVTLRCSPRSGDLSVYWYQQSLDQGLQFLIQYYNGEERAKGNILERFSAQQFPDLHSELNLSSLELGDSALYFCASSLTGGDQPQHFGDGTRLSIL.

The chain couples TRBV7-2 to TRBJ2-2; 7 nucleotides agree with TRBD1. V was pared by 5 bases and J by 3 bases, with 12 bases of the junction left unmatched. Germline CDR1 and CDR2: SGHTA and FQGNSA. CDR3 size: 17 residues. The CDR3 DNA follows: TGTGCCAGCAGCGCCAGCACAGGGGCCCTCCACACCGGGGAGCTGTTTTTT. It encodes CASSASTGALHTGELFF.

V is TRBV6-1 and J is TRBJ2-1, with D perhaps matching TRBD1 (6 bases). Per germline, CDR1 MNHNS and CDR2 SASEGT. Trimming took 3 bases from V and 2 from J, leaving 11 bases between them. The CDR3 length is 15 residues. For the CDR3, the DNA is TGTGCCAGCAGTGATAGGGCAGGGGCCTACAATGAGCAGTTCTTC. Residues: CASSDRAGAYNEQFF.

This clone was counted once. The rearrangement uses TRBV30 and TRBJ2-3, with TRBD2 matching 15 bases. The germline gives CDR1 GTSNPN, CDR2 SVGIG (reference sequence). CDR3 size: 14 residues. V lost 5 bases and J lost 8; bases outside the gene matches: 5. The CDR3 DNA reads TGTGCCTGGCGGACTAGCGGGGGGGCAGTTACGCAGTATTTT. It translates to CAWRTSGGAVTQYF. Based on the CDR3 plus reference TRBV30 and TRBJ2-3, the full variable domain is SQTIHQWPATLVQPVGSPLSLECTVEGTSNPNLYWYRQAAGRGLQLLFYSVGIGQISSEVPQNLSASRPQDRQFILSSKKLLLSDSGFYLCAWRTSGGAVTQYFGPGTRLTVL.

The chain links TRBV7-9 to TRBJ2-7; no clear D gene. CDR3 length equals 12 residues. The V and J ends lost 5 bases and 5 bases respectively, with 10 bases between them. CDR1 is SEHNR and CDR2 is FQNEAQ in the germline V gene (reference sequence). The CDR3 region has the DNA TGTGCCAGCAGCCCTTACCGGGACGAGCAGTACTTC. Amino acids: CASSPYRDEQYF.

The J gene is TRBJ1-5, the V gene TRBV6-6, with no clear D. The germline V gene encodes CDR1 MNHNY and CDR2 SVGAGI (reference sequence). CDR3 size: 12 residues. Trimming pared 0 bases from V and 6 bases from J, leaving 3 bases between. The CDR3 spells CASSYSVQPQHF. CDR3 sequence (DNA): TGTGCCAGCAGTTACTCGGTTCAGCCCCAGCATTTT.

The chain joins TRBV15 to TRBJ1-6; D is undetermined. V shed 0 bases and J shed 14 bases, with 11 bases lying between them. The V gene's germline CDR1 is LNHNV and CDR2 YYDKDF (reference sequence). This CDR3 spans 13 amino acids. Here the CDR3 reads CATSRDPAFALHF. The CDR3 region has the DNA TGTGCCACCAGCAGAGACCCGGCCTTCGCCCTCCACTTT.